In this sample, the clone carrying this TCR beta chain turned up a few times. Antigen: not known. This entry belongs to a study of cytomegalovirus exposure and HLA in healthy donors. Study-wide context: It was reported in a later analysis that the same platform had been used for the 100 to 150 validation repertoires as for the roughly 650 first-cohort repertoires. Findings and caveats of the study: CMV antigen specificity was confirmed in vitro for a few CMV-associated chains. Researchers catalogued some 160 TCR beta chains as cytomegalovirus-associated.

Trimming at V came to 6 bases and at J to 4 bases, leaving 6 bases not matched to a gene. Looked up from germline, CDR1 is SNHLY and CDR2 is FYNNEI. The CDR3 extends over 14 amino acids. Sequenced by immunoSEQ multiplex PCR; TCRdb stores in-frame clones only, minus some. The sample contains more than 300,000 clones, roughly 88% of which appear only once. V gene TRBV2 combines with J gene TRBJ1-2, with 9 bases aligning to TRBD1. The material sequenced was PBMCs. The source is a woman younger than 30 in good health and CMV-seronegative. Here the CDR3 DNA reads TGTGCCAGCAGGGAGGGACAGGGAGGCTATGGCTACACCTTC. Its translation: CASREGQGGYGYTF. The complete variable domain, with remaining parts taken from reference TRBV2 and TRBJ1-2, reads EPEVTQTPSHQVTQMGQEVILRCVPISNHLYFYWYRQILGQKVEFLVSFYNNEISEKSEIFDDQFSVERPDGSNFTLKIRSTKLEDSAMYFCASREGQGGYGYTFGSGTRLTVV.